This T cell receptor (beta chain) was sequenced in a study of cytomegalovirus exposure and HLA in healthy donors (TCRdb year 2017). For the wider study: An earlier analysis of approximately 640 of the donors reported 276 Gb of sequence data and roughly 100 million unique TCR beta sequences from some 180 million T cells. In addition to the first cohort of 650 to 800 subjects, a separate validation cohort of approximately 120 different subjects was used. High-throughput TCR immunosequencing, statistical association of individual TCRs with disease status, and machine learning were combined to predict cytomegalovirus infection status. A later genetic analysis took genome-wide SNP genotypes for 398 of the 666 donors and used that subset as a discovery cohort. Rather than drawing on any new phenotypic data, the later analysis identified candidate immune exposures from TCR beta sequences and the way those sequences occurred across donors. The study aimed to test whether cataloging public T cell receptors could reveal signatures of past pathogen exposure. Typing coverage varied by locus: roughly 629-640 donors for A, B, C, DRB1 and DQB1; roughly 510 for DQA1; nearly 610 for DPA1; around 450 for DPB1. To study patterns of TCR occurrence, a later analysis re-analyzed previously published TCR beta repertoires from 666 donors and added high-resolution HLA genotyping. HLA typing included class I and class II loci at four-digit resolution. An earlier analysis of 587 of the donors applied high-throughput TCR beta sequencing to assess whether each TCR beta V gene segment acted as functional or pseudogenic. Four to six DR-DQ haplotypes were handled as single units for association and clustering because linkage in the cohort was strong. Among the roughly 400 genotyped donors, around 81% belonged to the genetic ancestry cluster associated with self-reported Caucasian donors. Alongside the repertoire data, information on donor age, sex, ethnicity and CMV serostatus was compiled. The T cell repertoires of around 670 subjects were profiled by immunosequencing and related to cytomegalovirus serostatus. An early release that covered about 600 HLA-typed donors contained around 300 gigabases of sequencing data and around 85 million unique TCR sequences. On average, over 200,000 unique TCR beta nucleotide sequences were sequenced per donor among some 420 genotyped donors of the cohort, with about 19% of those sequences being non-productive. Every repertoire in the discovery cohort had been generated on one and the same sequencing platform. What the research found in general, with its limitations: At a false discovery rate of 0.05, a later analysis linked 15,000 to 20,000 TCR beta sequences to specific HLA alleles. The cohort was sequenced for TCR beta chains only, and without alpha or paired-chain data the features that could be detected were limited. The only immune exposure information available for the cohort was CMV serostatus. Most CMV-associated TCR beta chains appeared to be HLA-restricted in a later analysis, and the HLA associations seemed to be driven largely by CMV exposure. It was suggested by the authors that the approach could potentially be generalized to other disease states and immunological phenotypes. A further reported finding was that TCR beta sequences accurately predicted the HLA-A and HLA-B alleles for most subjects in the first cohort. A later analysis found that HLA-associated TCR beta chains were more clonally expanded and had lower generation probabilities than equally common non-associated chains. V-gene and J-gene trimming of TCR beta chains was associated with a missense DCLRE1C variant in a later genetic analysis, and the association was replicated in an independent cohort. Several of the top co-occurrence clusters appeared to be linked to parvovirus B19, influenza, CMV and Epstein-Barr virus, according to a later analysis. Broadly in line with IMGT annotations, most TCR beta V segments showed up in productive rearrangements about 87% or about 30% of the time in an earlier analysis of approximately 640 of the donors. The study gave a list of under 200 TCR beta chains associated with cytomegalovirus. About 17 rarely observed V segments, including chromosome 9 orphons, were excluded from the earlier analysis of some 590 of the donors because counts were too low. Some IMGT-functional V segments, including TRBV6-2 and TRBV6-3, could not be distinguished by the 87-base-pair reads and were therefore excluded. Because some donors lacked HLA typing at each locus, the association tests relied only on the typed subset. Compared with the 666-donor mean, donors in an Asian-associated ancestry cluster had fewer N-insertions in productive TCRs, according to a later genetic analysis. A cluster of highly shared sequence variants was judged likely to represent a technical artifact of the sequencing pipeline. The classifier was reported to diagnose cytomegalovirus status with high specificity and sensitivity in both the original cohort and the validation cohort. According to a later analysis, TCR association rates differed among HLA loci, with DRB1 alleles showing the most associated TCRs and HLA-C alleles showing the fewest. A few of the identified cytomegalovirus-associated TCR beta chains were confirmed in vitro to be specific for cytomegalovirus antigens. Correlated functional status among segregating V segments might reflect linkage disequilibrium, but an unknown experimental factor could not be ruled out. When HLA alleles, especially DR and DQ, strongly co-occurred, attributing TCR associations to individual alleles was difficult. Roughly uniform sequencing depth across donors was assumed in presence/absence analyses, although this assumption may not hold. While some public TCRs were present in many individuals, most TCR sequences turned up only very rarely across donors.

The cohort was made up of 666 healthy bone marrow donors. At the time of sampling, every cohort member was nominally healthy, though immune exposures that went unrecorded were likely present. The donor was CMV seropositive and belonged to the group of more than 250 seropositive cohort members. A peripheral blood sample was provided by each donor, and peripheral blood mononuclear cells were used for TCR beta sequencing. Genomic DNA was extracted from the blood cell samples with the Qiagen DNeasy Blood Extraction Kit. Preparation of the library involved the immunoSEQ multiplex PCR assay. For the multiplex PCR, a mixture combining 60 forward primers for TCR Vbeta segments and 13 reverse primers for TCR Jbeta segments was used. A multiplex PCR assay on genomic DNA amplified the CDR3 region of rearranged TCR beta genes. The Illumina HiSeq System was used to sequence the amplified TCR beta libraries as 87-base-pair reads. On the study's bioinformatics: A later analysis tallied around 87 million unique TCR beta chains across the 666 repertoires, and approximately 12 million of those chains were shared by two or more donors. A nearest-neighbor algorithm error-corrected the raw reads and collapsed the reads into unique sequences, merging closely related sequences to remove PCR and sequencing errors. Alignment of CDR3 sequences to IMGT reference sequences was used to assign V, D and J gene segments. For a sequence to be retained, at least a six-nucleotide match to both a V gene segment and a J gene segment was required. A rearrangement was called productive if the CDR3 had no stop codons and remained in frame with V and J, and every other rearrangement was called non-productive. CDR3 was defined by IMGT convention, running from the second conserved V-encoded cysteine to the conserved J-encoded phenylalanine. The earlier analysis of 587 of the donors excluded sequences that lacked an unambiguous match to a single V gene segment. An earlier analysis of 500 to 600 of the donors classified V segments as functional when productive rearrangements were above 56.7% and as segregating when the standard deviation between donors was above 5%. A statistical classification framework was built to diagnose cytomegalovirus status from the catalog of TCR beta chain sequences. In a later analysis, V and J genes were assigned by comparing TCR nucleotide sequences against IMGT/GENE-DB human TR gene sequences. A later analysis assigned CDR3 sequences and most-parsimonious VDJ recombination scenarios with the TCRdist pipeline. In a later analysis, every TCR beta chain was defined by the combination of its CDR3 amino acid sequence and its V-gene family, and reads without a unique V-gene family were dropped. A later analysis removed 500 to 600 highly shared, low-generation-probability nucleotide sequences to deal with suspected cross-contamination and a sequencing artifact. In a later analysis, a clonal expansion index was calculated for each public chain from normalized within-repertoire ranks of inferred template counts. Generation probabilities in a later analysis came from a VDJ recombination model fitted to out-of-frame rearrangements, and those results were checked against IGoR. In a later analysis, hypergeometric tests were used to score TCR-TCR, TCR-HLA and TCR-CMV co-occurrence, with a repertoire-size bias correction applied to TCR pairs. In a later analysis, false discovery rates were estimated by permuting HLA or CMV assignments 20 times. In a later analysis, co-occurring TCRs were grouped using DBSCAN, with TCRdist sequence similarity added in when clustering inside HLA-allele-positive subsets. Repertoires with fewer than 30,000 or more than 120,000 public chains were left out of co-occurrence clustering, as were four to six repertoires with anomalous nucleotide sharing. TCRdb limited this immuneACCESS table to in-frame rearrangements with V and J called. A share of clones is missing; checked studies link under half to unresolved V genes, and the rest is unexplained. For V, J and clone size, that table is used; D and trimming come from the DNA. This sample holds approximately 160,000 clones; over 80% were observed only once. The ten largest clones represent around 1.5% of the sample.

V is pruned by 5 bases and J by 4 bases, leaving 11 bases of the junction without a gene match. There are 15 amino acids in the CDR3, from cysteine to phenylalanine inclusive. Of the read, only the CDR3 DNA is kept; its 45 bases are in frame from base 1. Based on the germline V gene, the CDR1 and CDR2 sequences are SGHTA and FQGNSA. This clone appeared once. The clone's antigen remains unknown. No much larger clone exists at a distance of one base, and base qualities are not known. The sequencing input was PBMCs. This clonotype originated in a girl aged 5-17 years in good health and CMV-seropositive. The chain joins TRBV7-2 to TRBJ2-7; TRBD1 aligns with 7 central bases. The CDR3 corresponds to CASSEGPGQPYEQYF. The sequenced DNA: TGTGCCAGCAGCGAAGGTCCGGGACAGCCGTACGAGCAGTACTTC.